The 28 T cell receptor beta chains below all came from one sample that was sequenced in a study of human T cells and chemical hapten exposure. Total RNA was isolated from unfractionated whole blood. TCRdb itself ran the 5' RACE reads through MiXCR, one entry per CDR3 protein. The sample holds approximately 150,000 distinct CDR3 sequences; about 4.3% are singletons and the top ten take over 1.1%. These receptors were taken from a female donor in good health.

Many counts were recorded for this clonotype. The DNA for the CDR3 is TGTGCCAGCTCACCTTCGGCTAGAGGCGTCGATACGCAGTATTTT. Its protein product is CASSPSARGVDTQYF. The V gene is TRBV18, the J gene TRBJ2-3; D unresolved. Per germline, CDR1 KGHSH and CDR2 LQKENI. V lost 3 bases, J lost 6 bases, and 16 bases lay in between. CDR3 length: 15 residues.

In its sample, this clonotype was seen many times. The chain combines TRBV20-1 with TRBJ2-1, with TRBD2 matching over 14 bases. J gave up 0 bases and V 5 bases, and 6 bases lay outside the gene matches. This CDR3 has 17 amino acids. The germline V gene encodes CDR1 DFQATT and CDR2 SNEGSKA (reference sequence). The CDR3 DNA follows: TGCAGTGCTCCGCGACTAGCGGGGGGGAGCTCCTACAATGAGCAGTTCTTC. Its translation is CSAPRLAGGSSYNEQFF.

At least ten counts were recorded for this clonotype. This chain links TRBV7-2 with TRBJ1-2; 8 positions match TRBD1. The CDR3 has 17 amino acids. Germline CDR1 is SGHTA and CDR2 is FQGNSA. V gave up 0 bases and J gave up 4 bases; unmatched junction bases: 10. CDR3 sequence: CASSLATGAASSYGYTF. The CDR3 DNA reads TGTGCCAGCAGCTTAGCGACAGGGGCGGCCTCATCCTATGGCTACACCTTC. The variable domain in full, completed from reference TRBV7-2 and TRBJ1-2, reads GAGVSQSPSNKVTEKGKDVELRCDPISGHTALYWYRQSLGQGLEFLIYFQGNSAPDKSGLPSDRFSAERTGGSVSTLTIQRTQQEDSAVYLCASSLATGAASSYGYTFGSGTRLTVV.

This clonotype was seen at least ten times. The rearrangement joins TRBV28 to TRBJ1-1; D remains unclear. There are 12 residues in the CDR3. Germline lookup yields CDR1 MDHEN and CDR2 SYDVKM. V was shortened by 8 bases and J by 11 bases, with 18 bases between the two germline ends. In nucleotides, the CDR3 is TGTGCCAGCTCGGACCACCGGCGGGTTGCTTTCTTT. Its translation: CASSDHRRVAFF.

This clonotype has a handful of counts. The CDR3 loop is CAWSLGGQGNQPQHF. DNA for the CDR3: TGTGCCTGGAGTCTAGGGGGGCAAGGCAATCAGCCCCAGCATTTT. The V gene is TRBV30, the J gene TRBJ1-5; tentatively, D is TRBD1 (6 bases). The CDR3 sequence is 15 residues long. Trimming shortened V by 2 bases and J by 2 bases, and 13 bases separated the two germline ends. Per germline, CDR1 GTSNPN and CDR2 SVGIG (reference sequence).

This clonotype has a count of ten or more. The chain recombines TRBV20-1 with TRBJ2-1; 9 nucleotides align to TRBD1. Germline values: CDR1 DFQATT, CDR2 SNEGSKA (reference sequence). With 3 bases clipped from V and 3 bases from J, the junction kept 12 bases outside the gene matches. The CDR3 contains 17 residues. CDR3: CSARDRGRPDFYNEQFF. CDR3 bases: TGCAGTGCTAGGGACAGGGGTCGCCCCGACTTCTACAATGAGCAGTTCTTC.

The chain is built from TRBV18 and TRBJ2-7, with 8 bases identical to TRBD2. Unmatched junction bases numbered 5, after V lost 3 bases and J lost 1 base. Germline lookup yields CDR1 KGHSH and CDR2 LQKENI. The length of the CDR3 is 15 residues. The CDR3 DNA is TGTGCCAGCTCACCCGTCGGGAGGGAATCCTACGAGCAGTACTTC. It yields the protein CASSPVGRESYEQYF.

This clonotype has more than one count but fewer than ten. This chain connects TRBV7-2 to TRBJ2-2; TRBD1 matches 7 bases. The V gene end was trimmed by 5 bases and the J gene end by 5 bases; junction bases not matched to a gene: 14. Germline V CDR1 and CDR2: SGHTA, FQGNSA. The CDR3 spans 17 residues. CDR3 in amino acids: CASSQGQLSRLTGELFF. The DNA of the CDR3 is TGTGCCAGCAGCCAGGGACAGTTATCCCGTTTGACCGGGGAGCTGTTTTTT.

The V and J genes are TRBV27 and TRBJ2-1, with TRBD2 matching over 8 bases. Germline CDR1 MNHEY, CDR2 SMNVEV (reference sequence). With 2 bases clipped from V and 4 bases from J, the junction kept 13 bases outside the gene matches. CDR3 size: 18 residues. The CDR3 here is CASSLRGVGIAGYNEQFF. DNA of the CDR3: TGTGCCAGCAGTTTAAGAGGGGTCGGAATAGCGGGGTACAATGAGCAGTTCTTC.

This clonotype was observed at least ten times. The chain employs TRBV29-1 and TRBJ2-5; a possible D gene is TRBD1 (6 bases). The CDR3 totals 12 residues. CDR1 is SQVTM and CDR2 is ANQGSEA in the germline V gene. Trimming removed 7 bases at V and 5 bases at J, with 14 bases between. The CDR3 sequence is CSGVGQRETQYF. CDR3 in DNA: TGCAGCGGAGTGGGACAACGGGAGACCCAGTACTTC.

This clonotype was picked up many times. The V gene is TRBV6-5, the J gene TRBJ2-7, with D maybe TRBD1 (8 bases). Germline assignment: CDR1 MNHEY and CDR2 SVGAGI. The CDR3 extends over 14 amino acids. V was trimmed by 6 bases and J by 2 bases, leaving 14 bases between them. CDR3 loop: CASSDRGLTYEQYF. DNA of the CDR3: TGTGCCAGCAGCGACAGGGGACTAACCTACGAGCAGTACTTC.

The chain couples TRBV7-9 to TRBJ1-1, with a tentative D call TRBD1 (6 bases). V was clipped by 10 bases and J by 1 base, with 10 bases between them. Germline loops: CDR1 SEHNR, CDR2 FQNEAQ (reference sequence). This CDR3 is 12 amino acids long. The CDR3, as DNA: TGTGCCACCGGGACACCGAACACTGAAGCTTTCTTT. Amino acids: CATGTPNTEAFF. The entire variable domain, with the rest obtained from reference TRBV7-9 and TRBJ1-1, is as follows: DTGVSQNPRHKITKRGQNVTFRCDPISEHNRLYWYRQTLGQGPEFLTYFQNEAQLEKSRLLSDRFSAERPKGSFSTLEIQRTEQGDSAMYLCATGTPNTEAFFGQGTRLTVV.

This clonotype was seen at least ten times. The rearrangement links TRBV6-5 to TRBJ1-6; D is undetermined. With 2 bases removed from V and 5 bases from J, the gap between germline ends came to 16 bases. CDR1 MNHEY and CDR2 SVGAGI come from the germline V gene. The CDR3 runs to 17 residues. Here the CDR3 DNA reads TGTGCCAGCAGTTACGATCACCGGGTGGTTGATAATTCACCCCTCCACTTT. This encodes CASSYDHRVVDNSPLHF.

This clonotype was detected ten times or more. The V and J genes are TRBV6-2 or TRBV6-3 and TRBJ2-3; unclear D gene. The CDR3 loop spans 17 amino acids. V was clipped by 0 bases and J by 1 base, with 14 bases between them. CDR1 and CDR2 (germline): MNHEY, SVGEGT. The CDR3 loop is CASSYSRKGQGTDTQYF. The CDR3 nucleotides read TGTGCCAGCAGTTACTCGAGGAAAGGGCAGGGCACAGATACGCAGTATTTT.

This clonotype turned up a few times. The chain carries TRBV5-4 and TRBJ2-1; possibly TRBD2 for D (6 bases). Germline V gene data show CDR1 as SGHNT and CDR2 as YYREEE (reference sequence). V lost 0 bases and J 2 bases, leaving 9 bases between the germline ends. CDR3 size: 15 residues. CDR3 nucleotides: TGTGCCAGCAGCTTGGGCGGGAACCCCTACAATGAGCAGTTCTTC. Translating it yields CASSLGGNPYNEQFF.

This clonotype occurred a few times. The chain couples TRBV24-1 to TRBJ2-2; D is undetermined. This CDR3 is 14 amino acids long. Trimming cost V 0 bases and J 4 bases, with 5 bases left between them. Germline assignment: CDR1 KGHDR and CDR2 SFDVKD. The CDR3: CATSDLVSTGELFF. For the CDR3, the DNA is TGTGCCACCAGTGATTTGGTGTCCACCGGGGAGCTGTTTTTT.

The sample holds a few counts of this clonotype. The chain couples TRBV20-1 to TRBJ2-3, with D uncertain. Trimming took off 6 bases at V and 5 bases at J, with 15 bases between the two ends. This CDR3 has 13 amino acids. Germline V gene lookup returns CDR1 DFQATT and CDR2 SNEGSKA (reference sequence). CDR3 loop: CSAERTLEDTQYF. DNA of the CDR3: TGCAGTGCCGAAAGGACGCTGGAAGATACGCAGTATTTT.

This clonotype was picked up many times. V gene TRBV6-6 combines with J gene TRBJ1-5; the D is unclear. This CDR3 is 14 amino acids long. Trimming shortened V by 5 bases and J by 3 bases, and 11 bases separated the two germline ends. Germline V gives CDR1 MNHNY, CDR2 SVGAGI (reference sequence). Here the CDR3 DNA reads TGTGCCAGCAGTAGAGACGACCCCAATCAGCCCCAGCATTTT. The encoded protein is CASSRDDPNQPQHF.

This clonotype was counted a few times. The V and J genes are TRBV4-2 and TRBJ1-3; 8 nucleotides align to TRBD1. The germline V gene encodes CDR1 LGHNA and CDR2 YNFKEQ. The CDR3 contains 15 residues. V shed 1 base, J shed 4 bases, and the junction held 3 bases outside the gene matches. The CDR3 sequence is CASSQAGTGGNTIYF. For the CDR3, the DNA is TGTGCCAGCAGCCAAGCCGGGACAGGAGGAAACACCATATATTTT.

Many counts were recorded for this clonotype. The chain recombines TRBV10-3 with TRBJ1-1; D gene uncertain. Trimming stripped 8 bases from V and 2 bases from J, with 12 bases between. The V gene's germline CDR1 is ENHRY and CDR2 SYGVKD. CDR3 length: 13 amino acids. The CDR3 region has the DNA TGTGCCATCTCGCCGGGCTCAAACACTGAAGCTTTCTTT. Its protein product is CAISPGSNTEAFF.

A few counts support this clonotype. V is TRBV5-1 and J is TRBJ2-5, with D uncertain. Trimming took off 4 bases at V and 5 bases at J, with 9 bases between the two ends. Germline CDR1 and CDR2: SGHRS and YFSETQ. The CDR3 runs to 12 residues. The CDR3 nucleotides read TGCGCCAGCAGCCTGACGGTTGAGACCCAGTACTTC. Translating gives CASSLTVETQYF.

This clonotype showed up many times. CDR3 sequence: CASSLATDRGDEAFF. CDR3 DNA sequence: TGCGCCAGCAGCTTGGCCACGGACAGGGGCGACGAAGCTTTCTTT. The V call is TRBV5-1, the J call TRBJ1-1, with 9 bases matching TRBD1. Germline assignment: CDR1 SGHRS and CDR2 YFSETQ. Unmatched junction bases numbered 8, after V lost 0 bases and J lost 8 bases. The CDR3 loop spans 15 amino acids.

This clonotype was found many times. The chain combines TRBV7-8 with TRBJ2-4; TRBD1 aligns across 11 bases. V lost 2 bases to trimming and J lost 6 bases; unmatched junction nucleotides: 12. From germline, CDR1 is SGHVS and CDR2 FQNEAQ. The CDR3 runs 18 residues. The CDR3 spells CASSLRGTGGRMGNIQYF. As DNA, the CDR3 is TGTGCCAGCAGCTTACGGGGGACAGGGGGAAGGATGGGAAACATTCAGTACTTC.

This clonotype has at least ten counts. The V and J genes are TRBV5-6 and TRBJ1-5; D is unclear. Trimming shortened V by 0 bases and J by 2 bases, and 12 bases separated the two germline ends. The length of the CDR3 is 16 residues. Germline V gene data show CDR1 as SGHDT and CDR2 as YYEEEE. The CDR3, as DNA: TGTGCCAGCAGCTTGGTTGATCCCTGGGGCAATCAGCCCCAGCATTTT. The encoded protein is CASSLVDPWGNQPQHF.

This clonotype was counted ten times or more. CDR3 DNA: TGCAGTGCTAGAGATGGGACCGTACGGGAGACCCAGTACTTC. Translating it yields CSARDGTVRETQYF. V is TRBV20-1 and J is TRBJ2-5; D might be TRBD1 or TRBD2, each matching 5 bases. V was cut by 0 bases and J by 5 bases, with 13 bases left in between. Germline V lookup: CDR1 DFQATT, CDR2 SNEGSKA (reference sequence). The CDR3 has 14 amino acids.

This clonotype showed up many times. The genes are TRBV6-5 and TRBJ2-2; either TRBD1 or TRBD2 may supply D (6 bases each). The CDR3 is 14 residues long. Trimming left V 0 bases short and J 8 bases short, with 10 bases between. Germline CDR1 and CDR2: MNHEY and SVGAGI. The CDR3, as DNA: TGTGCCAGCAGTTACTCGGGGGGCCGGGGGGAGCTGTTTTTT. It codes for CASSYSGGRGELFF.

This clonotype was observed many times. The chain has TRBV10-3 and TRBJ1-3; possible D gene TRBD1, 5 bases. V lost 11 bases and J 7 bases, leaving 15 bases between the germline ends. CDR1 is ENHRY and CDR2 is SYGVKD in the germline V gene. The CDR3 has 12 residues. CDR3 loop: CALGQDRNTIYF. The DNA of the CDR3 is TGTGCCTTGGGGCAGGACCGCAACACCATATATTTT.

The chain combines TRBV20-1 with TRBJ2-5, with D perhaps given as TRBD1 or TRBD2 (6 bases each). From germline, CDR1 is DFQATT and CDR2 SNEGSKA (reference sequence). Trimming stripped 6 bases from V and 4 bases from J, with 15 bases between. CDR3 length equals 13 residues. The CDR3, as DNA: TGCAGTGCCGAGGGGGGCCGCGGAGAGACCCAGTACTTC. Translated: CSAEGGRGETQYF.